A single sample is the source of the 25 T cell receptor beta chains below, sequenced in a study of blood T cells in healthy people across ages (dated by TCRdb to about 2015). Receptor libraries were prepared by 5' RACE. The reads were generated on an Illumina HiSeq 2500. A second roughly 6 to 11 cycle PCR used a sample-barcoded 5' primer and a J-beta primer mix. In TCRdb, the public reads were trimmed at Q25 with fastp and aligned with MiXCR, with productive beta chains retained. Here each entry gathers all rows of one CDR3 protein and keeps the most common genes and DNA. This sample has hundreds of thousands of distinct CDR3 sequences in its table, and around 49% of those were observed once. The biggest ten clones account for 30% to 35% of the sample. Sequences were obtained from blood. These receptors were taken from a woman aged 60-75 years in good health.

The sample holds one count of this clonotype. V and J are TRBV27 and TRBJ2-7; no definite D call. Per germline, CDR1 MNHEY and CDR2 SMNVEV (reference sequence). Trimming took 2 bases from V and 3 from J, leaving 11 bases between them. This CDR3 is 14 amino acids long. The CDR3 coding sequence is TGTGCCAGCAGTTTACGGTCGCCCGGCTACGAGCAGTACTTC. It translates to CASSLRSPGYEQYF.

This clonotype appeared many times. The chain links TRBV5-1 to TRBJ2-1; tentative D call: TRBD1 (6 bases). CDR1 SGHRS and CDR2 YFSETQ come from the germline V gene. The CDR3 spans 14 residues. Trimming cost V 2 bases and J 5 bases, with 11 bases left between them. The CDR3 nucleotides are TGCGCCAGCAGCTTCGGGCAGGGGAACAATGAGCAGTTCTTC. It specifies CASSFGQGNNEQFF.

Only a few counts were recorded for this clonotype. CDR3 bases: TGTGCCAGCAGACGACAGGGTTCCTCTTTGGAGCAGTACTTC. It is translated as CASRRQGSSLEQYF. J is TRBJ2-7 and V is TRBV6-6, with TRBD1 identical over 7 bases. There are 14 residues in the CDR3. V was pared by 6 bases and J by 7 bases, with 12 bases of the junction left unmatched. Germline V CDR1 and CDR2: MNHNY, SVGAGI (reference sequence).

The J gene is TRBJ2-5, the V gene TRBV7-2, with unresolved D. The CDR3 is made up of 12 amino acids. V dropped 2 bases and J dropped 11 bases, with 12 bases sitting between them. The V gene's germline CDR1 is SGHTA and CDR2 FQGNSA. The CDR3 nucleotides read TGTGCCAGCAGCTTATCTAACAATGGGCAGTACTTC. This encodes CASSLSNNGQYF.

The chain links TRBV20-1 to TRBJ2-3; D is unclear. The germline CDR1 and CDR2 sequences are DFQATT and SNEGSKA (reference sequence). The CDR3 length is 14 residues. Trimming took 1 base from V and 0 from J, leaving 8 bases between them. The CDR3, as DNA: TGCAGTGCTAGAGTCATGACTAGCACAGATACGCAGTATTTT. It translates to CSARVMTSTDTQYF.

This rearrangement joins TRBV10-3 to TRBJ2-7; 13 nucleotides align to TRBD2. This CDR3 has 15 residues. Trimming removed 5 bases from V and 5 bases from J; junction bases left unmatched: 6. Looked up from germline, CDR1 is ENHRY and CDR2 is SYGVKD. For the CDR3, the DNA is TGTGCCATCAGTCGGACTAGCGGGAGAGGAGACGAGCAGTACTTC. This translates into CAISRTSGRGDEQYF.

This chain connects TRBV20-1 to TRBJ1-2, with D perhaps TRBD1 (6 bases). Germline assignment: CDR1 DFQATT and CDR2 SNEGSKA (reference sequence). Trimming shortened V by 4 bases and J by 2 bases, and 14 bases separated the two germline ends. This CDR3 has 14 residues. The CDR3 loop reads CSAKQGLGNYGYTF. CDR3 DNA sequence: TGCAGTGCTAAACAGGGTCTAGGAAACTATGGCTACACCTTC.

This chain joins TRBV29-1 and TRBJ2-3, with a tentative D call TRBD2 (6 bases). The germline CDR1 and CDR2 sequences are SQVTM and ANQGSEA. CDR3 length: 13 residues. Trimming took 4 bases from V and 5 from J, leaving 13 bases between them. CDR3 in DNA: TGCAGCGTTGCCCGGCGTAGCGGAGATACGCAGTATTTT. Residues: CSVARRSGDTQYF.

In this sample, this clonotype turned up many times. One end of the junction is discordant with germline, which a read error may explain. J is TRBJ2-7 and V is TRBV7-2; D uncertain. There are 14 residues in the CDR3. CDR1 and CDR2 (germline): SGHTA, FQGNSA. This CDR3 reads CASILEPDSYEQYF. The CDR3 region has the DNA TGTGCCAGCATCTTAGAACCCGACTCCTACGAGCAGTACTTC.

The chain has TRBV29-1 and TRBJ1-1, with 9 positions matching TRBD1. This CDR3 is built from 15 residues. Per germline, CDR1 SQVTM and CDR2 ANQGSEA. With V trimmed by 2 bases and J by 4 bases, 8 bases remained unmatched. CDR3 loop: CSVEKVQGAVTEAFF. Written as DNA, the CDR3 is TGCAGCGTTGAAAAGGTACAGGGGGCCGTCACTGAAGCTTTCTTT.

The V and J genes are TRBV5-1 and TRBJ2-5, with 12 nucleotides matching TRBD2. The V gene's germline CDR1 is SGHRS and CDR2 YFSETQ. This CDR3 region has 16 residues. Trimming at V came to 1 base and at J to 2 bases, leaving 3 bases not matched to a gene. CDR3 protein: CASSLLGLAGQETQYF. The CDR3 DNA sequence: TGCGCCAGCAGCTTGTTAGGACTAGCGGGGCAAGAGACCCAGTACTTC.

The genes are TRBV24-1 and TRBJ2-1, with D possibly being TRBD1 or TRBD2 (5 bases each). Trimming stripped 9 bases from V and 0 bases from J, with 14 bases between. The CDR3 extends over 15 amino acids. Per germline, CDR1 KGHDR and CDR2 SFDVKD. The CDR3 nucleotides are TGTGCCACCGCCGGGGCGCCGGGCTCCTACAATGAGCAGTTCTTC. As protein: CATAGAPGSYNEQFF.

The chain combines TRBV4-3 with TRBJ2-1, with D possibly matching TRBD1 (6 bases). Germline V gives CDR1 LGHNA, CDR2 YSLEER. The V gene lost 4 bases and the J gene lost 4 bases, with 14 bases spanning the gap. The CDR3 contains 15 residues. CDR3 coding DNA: TGCGCCAGCAGCCTAGTAAGGGGGAAATACAATGAGCAGTTCTTC. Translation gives CASSLVRGKYNEQFF.

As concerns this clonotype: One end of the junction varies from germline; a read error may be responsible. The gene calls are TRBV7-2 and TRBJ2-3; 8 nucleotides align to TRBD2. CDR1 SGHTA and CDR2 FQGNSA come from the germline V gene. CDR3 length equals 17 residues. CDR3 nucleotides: TGTATCAGCACCCCTCGAGCGGGGGTTGCCCGCGGAGATACGCAGTATTTT. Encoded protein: CISTPRAGVARGDTQYF.

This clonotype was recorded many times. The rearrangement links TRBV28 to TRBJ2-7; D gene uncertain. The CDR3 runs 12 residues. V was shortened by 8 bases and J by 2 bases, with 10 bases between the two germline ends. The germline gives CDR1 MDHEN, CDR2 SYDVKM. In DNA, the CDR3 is TGTGCCAGCCAGGACGGAACCTACGAGCAGTACTTC. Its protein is CASQDGTYEQYF.

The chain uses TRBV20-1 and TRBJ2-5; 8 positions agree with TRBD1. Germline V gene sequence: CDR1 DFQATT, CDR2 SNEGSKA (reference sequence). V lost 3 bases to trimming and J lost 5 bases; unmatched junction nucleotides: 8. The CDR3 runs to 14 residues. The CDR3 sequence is CSARKTGESETQYF. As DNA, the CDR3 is TGCAGTGCTAGGAAGACAGGGGAATCGGAGACCCAGTACTTC.

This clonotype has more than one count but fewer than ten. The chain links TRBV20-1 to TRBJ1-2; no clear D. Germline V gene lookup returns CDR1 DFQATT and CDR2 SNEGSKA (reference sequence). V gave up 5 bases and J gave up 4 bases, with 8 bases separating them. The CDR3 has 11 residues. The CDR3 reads CSAPRAYGYTF. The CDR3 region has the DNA TGCAGTGCTCCCCGCGCCTATGGCTACACCTTC.

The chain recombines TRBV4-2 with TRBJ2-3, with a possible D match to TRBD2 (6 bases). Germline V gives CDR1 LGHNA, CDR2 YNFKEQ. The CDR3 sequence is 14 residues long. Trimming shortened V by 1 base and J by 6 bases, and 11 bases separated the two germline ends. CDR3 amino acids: CASSQGASDDTQYF. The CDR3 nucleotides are TGTGCCAGCAGCCAAGGGGCTAGCGACGATACGCAGTATTTT.

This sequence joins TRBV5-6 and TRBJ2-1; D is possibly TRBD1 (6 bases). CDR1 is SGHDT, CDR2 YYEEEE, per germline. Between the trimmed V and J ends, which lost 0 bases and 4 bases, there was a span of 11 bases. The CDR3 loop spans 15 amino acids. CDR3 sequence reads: CASSLDRVRYNEQFF. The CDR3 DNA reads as TGTGCCAGCAGCTTGGACAGGGTAAGATACAATGAGCAGTTCTTC.

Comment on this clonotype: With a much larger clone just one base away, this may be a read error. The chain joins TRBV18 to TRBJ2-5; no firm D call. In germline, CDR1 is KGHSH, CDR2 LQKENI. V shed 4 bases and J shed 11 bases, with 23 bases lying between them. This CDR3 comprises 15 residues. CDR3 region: CASSQRPIDNNEQYF. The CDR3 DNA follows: TGTGCCAGCTCACAAAGGCCCATCGATAACAATGAGCAGTACTTC.

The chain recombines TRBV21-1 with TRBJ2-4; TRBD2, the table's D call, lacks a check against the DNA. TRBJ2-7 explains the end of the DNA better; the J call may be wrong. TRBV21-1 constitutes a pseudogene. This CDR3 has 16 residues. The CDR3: CASSRRQSGAKAEQYF. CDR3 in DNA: TGTGCCAGCAGCAGAAGACAGTCCGGGGCTAAGGCCGAGCAGTACTTC.

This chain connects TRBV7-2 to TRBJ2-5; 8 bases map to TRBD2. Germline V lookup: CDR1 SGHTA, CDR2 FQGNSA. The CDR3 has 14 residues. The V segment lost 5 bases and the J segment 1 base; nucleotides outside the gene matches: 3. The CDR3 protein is CASSRGLAQETQYF. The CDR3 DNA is TGTGCCAGCAGCCGCGGACTAGCCCAAGAGACCCAGTACTTC.

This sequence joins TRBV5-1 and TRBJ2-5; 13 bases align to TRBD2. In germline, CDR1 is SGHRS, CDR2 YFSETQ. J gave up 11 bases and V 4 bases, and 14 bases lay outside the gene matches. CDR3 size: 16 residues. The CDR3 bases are TGCGCCAGCAGCAACATACTAGCGGGAGGGATCAATGAGCAGTACTTC. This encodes CASSNILAGGINEQYF.

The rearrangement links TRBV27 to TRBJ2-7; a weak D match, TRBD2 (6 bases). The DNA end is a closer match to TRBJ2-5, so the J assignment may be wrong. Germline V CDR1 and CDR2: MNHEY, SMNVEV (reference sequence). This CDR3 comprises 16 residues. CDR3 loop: CASRGLARGFGETQYF. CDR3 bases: TGTGCCAGCCGTGGGCTAGCGAGAGGCTTTGGGGAGACCCAGTACTTC.

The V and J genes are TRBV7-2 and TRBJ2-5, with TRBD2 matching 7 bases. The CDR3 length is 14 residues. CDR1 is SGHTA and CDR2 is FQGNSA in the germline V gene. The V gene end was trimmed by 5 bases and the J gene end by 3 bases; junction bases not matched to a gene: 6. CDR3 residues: CASSQTSYKETQYF. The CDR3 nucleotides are TGTGCCAGCAGCCAGACTAGCTACAAAGAGACCCAGTACTTC.